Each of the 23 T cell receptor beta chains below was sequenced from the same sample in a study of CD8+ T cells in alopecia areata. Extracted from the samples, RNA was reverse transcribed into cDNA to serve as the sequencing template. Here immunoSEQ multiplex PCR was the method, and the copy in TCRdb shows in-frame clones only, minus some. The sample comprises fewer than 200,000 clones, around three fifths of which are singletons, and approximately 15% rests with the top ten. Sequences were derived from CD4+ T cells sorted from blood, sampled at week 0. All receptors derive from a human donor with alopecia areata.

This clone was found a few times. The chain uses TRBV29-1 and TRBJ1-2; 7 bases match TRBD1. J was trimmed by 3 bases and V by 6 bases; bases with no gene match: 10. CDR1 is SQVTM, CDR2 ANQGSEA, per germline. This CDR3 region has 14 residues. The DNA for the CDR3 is TGCAGCGTCCTAAGACAGGGCTCTCACTATGGCTACACCTTC. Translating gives CSVLRQGSHYGYTF.

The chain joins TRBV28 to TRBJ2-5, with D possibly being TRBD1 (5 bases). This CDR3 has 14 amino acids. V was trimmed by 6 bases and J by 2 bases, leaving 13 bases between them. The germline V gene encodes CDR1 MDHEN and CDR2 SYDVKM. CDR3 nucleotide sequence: TGTGCCAGCAGATTGACAGCCGTACAAGAGACCCAGTACTTC. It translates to CASRLTAVQETQYF.

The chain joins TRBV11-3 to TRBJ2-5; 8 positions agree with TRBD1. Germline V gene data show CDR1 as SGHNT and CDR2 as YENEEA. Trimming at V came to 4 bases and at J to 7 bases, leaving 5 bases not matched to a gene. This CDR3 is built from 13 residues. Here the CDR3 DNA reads TGTGCCAGCAGCTCACAGGGGGTGGGGACCCAGTACTTC. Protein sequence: CASSSQGVGTQYF.

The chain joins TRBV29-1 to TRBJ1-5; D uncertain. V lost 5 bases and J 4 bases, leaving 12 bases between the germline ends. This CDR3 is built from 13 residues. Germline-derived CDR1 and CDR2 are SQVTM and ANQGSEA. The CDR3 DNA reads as TGCAGCGTTCGAGCCAGAGAAAATCAGCCCCAGCATTTT. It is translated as CSVRARENQPQHF.

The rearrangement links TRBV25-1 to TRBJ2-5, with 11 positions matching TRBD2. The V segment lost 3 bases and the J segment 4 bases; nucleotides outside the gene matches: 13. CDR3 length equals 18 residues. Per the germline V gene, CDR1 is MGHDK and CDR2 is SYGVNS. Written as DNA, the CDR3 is TGTGCCAGCAGTGATCCGCACCATAGCGGGGGGGCCGCAGAGACCCAGTACTTC. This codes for CASSDPHHSGGAAETQYF. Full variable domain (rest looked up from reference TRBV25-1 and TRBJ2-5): EADIYQTPRYLVIGTGKKITLECSQTMGHDKMYWYQQDPGMELHLIHYSYGVNSTEKGDLSSESTVSRIRTEHFPLTLESARPSHTSQYLCASSDPHHSGGAAETQYFGPGTRLLVL.

DNA of the CDR3: TGTGCCAGCTGGCTAGCGGGGCGTAGCTCCTACAATGAGCAGTTCTTC. Its protein product is CASWLAGRSSYNEQFF. The chain recombines TRBV27 with TRBJ2-1; TRBD2 agrees at 9 bases. Looked up from germline, CDR1 is MNHEY and CDR2 is SMNVEV (reference sequence). The J segment lost 0 bases and the V segment lost 8 bases, leaving 8 bases of the junction unmatched. The length of the CDR3 is 16 residues.

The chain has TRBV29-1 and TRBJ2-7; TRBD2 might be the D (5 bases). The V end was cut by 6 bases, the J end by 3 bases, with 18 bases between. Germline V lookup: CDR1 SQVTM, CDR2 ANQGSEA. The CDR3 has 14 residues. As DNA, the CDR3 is TGCAGCGTGGCCCCGGGGTTGCCAATCTACGAGCAGTACTTC. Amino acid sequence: CSVAPGLPIYEQYF.

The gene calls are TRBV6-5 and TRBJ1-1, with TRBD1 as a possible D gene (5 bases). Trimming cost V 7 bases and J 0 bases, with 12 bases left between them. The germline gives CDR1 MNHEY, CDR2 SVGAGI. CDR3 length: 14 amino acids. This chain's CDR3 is CASKKQDMNTEAFF. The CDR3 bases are TGTGCCAGCAAAAAACAGGACATGAACACTGAAGCTTTCTTT.

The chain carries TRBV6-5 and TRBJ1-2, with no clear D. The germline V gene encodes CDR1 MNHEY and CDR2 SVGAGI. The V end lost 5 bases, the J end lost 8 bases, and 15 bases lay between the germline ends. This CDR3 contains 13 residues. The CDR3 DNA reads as TGTGCCAGCAGTGAGGTAGAGCGTGCGGGCTACACCTTC. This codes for CASSEVERAGYTF.

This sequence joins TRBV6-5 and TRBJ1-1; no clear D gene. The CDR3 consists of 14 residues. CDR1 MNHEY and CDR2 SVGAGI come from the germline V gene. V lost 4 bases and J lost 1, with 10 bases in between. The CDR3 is CASSSLTPNTEAFF. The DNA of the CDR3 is TGTGCCAGCAGTTCCCTGACCCCGAACACTGAAGCTTTCTTT.

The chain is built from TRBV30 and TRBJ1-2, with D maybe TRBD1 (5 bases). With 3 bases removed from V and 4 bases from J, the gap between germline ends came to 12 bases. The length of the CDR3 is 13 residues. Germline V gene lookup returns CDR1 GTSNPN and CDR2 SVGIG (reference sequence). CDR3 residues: CAWSLGGSYGYTF. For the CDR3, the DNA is TGTGCCTGGAGCCTGGGGGGATCCTATGGCTACACCTTC. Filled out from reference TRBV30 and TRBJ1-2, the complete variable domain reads SQTIHQWPATLVQPVGSPLSLECTVEGTSNPNLYWYRQAAGRGLQLLFYSVGIGQISSEVPQNLSASRPQDRQFILSSKKLLLSDSGFYLCAWSLGGSYGYTFGSGTRLTVV.

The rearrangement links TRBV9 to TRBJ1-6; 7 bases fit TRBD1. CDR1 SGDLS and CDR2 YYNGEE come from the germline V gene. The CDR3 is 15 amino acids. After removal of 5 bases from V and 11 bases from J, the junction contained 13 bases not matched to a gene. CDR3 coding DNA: TGTGCCAGCAGAGAACGGACAGGAGCCCATACACCCCTCCACTTT. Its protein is CASRERTGAHTPLHF. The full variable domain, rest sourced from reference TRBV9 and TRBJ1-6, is DSGVTQTPKHLITATGQRVTLRCSPRSGDLSVYWYQQSLDQGLQFLIQYYNGEERAKGNILERFSAQQFPDLHSELNLSSLELGDSALYFCASRERTGAHTPLHFGNGTRLTVT.

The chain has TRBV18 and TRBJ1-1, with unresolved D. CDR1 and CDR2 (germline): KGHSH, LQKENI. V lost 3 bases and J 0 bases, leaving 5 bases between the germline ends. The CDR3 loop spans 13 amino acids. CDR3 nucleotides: TGTGCCAGCTCACCCCTCTTGAACACTGAAGCTTTCTTT. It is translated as CASSPLLNTEAFF. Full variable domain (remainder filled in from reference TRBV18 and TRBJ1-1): NAGVMQNPRHLVRRRGQEARLRCSPMKGHSHVYWYRQLPEEGLKFMVYLQKENIIDESGMPKERFSAEFPKEGPSILRIQQVVRGDSAAYFCASSPLLNTEAFFGQGTRLTVV.

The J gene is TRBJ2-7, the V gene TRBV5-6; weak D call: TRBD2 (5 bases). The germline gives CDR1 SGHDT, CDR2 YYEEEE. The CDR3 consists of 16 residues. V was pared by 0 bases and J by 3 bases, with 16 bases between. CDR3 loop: CASSLVRAVQDYEQYF. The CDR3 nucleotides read TGTGCCAGCAGCTTGGTGCGGGCAGTGCAAGACTACGAGCAGTACTTC.

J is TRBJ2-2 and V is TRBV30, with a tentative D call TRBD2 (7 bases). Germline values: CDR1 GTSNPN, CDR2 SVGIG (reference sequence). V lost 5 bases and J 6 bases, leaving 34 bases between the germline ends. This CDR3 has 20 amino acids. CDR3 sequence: CAWEATRPGTSSRGAGELFF. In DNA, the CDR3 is TGTGCCTGGGAAGCTACCCGCCCCGGGACATCGAGTCGGGGGGCCGGGGAGCTGTTTTTT.

In DNA, the CDR3 is TGTGCCAGCAGCTTACGGGGAAGGGGACAGCCCCAGCATTTT. Amino acids: CASSLRGRGQPQHF. The gene calls are TRBV7-2 and TRBJ1-5; TRBD1 might be the D (5 bases). Germline lookup yields CDR1 SGHTA and CDR2 FQGNSA. Trimming removed 2 bases at V and 7 bases at J, with 12 bases between. This CDR3 spans 14 amino acids.

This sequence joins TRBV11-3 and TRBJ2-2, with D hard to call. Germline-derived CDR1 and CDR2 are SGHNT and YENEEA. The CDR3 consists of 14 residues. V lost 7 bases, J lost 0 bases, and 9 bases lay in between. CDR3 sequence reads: CASTAGPNTGELFF. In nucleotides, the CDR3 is TGTGCCAGCACGGCAGGACCGAACACCGGGGAGCTGTTTTTT.

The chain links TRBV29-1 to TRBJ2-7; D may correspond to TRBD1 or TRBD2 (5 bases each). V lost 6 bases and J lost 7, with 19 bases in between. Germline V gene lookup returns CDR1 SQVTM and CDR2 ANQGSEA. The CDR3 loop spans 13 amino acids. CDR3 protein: CSVDQPGWGEQYF. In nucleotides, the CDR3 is TGCAGCGTAGACCAACCCGGCTGGGGGGAGCAGTACTTC.

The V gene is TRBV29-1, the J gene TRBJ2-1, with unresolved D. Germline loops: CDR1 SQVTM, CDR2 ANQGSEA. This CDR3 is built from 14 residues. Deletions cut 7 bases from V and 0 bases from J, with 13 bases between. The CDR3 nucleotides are TGCAGCGGCCGTGAGTGGCTCTCCTACAATGAGCAGTTCTTC. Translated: CSGREWLSYNEQFF.

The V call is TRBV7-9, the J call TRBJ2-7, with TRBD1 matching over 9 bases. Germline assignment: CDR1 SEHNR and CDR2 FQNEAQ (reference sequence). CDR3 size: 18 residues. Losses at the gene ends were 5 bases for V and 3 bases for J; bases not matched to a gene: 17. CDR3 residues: CASSAGQGFAPSDYEQYF. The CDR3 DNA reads TGTGCCAGCAGCGCTGGACAGGGGTTCGCCCCATCAGACTACGAGCAGTACTTC.

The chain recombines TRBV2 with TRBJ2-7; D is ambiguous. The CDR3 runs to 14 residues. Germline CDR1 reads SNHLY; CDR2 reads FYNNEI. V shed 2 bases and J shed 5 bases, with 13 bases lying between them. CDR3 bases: TGTGCCAGCAGTGAATATGTGGAAGTCCACGAGCAGTACTTC. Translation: CASSEYVEVHEQYF.

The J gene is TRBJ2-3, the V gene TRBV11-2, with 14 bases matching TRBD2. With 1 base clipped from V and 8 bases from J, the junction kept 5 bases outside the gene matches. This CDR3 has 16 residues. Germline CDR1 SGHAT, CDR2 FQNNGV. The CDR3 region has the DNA TGTGCCAGCAGCTTAGGACTAGCGGGGGGGCCAGGTACGCAGTATTTT. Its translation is CASSLGLAGGPGTQYF.

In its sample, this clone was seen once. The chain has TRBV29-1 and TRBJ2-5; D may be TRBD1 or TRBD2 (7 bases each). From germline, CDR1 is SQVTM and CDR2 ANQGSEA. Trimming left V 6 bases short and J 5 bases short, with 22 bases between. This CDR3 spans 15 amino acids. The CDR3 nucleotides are TGCAGCGTCCCACCCAGGGGGGGCTGGCCTGAGACCCAGTACTTC. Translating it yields CSVPPRGGWPETQYF.